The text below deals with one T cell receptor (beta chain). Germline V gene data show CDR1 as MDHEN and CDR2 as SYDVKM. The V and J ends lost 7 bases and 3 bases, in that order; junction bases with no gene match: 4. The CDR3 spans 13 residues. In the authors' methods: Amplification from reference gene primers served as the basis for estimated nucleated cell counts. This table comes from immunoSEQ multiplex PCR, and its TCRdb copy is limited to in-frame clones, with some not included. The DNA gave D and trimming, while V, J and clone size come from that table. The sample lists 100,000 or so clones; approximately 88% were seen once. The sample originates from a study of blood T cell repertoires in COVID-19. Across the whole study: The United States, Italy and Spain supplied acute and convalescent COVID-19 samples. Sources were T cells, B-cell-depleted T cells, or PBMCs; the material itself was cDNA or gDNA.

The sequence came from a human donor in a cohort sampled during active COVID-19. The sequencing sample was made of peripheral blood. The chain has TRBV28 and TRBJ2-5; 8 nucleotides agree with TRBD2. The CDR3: CASKTGGEETQYF. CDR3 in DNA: TGTGCCAGCAAGACGGGGGGGGAAGAGACCCAGTACTTC.